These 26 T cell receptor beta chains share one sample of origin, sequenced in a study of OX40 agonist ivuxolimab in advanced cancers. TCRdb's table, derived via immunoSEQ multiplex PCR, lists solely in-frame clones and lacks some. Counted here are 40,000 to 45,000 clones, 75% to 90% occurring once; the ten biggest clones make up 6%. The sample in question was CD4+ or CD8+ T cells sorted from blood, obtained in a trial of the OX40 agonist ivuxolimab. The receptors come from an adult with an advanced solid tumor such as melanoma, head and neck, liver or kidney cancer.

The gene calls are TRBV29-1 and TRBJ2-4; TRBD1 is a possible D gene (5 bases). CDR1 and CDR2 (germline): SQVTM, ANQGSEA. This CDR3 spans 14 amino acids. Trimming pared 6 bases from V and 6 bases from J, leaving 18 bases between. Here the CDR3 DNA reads TGCAGCGTAGAAATCAGGGCTACCACAAACATTCAGTACTTC. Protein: CSVEIRATTNIQYF.

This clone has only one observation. CDR3 sequence reads: CASSWETQYF. The CDR3 DNA is TGTGCCAGCAGCTGGGAGACCCAGTACTTC. This chain links TRBV21-1 with TRBJ2-5. TRBV21-1 is annotated as a pseudogene. The CDR3 sequence is 10 residues long.

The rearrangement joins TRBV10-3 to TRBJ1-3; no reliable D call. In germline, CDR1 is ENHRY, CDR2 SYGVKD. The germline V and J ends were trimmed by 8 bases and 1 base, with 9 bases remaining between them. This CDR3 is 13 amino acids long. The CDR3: CAILYSSGNTIYF. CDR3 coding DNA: TGTGCCATCCTATATTCGTCTGGAAACACCATATATTTT.

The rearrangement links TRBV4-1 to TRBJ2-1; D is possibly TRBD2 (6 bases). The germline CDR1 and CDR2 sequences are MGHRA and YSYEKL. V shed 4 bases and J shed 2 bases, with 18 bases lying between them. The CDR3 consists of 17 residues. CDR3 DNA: TGCGCCAGCAGCCCCTTACTACTAGCCGAGGCCTACAATGAGCAGTTCTTC. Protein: CASSPLLLAEAYNEQFF.

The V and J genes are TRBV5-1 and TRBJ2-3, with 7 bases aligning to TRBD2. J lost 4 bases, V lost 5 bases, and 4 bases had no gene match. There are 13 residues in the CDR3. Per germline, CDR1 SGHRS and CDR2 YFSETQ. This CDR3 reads CASRASGPDTQYF. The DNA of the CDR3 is TGCGCCAGCAGGGCTAGCGGTCCAGATACGCAGTATTTT.

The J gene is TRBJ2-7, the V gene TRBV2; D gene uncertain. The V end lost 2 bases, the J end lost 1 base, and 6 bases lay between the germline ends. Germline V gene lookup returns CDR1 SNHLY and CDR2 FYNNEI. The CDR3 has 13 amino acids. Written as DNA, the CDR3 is TGTGCCAGCAGTGAAAGGCGGTCCTACGAGCAGTACTTC. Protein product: CASSERRSYEQYF.

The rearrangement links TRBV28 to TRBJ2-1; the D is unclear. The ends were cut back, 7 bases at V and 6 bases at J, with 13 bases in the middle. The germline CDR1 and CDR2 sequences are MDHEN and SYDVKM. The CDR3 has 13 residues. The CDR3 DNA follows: TGTGCCAGCAACGTGGGGATAATCAATGAGCAGTTCTTC. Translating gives CASNVGIINEQFF.

The CDR3 nucleotides read TGTGCCAGCAGTTTGAAACCCCCCAATGAGCAGTTCTTC. It yields the protein CASSLKPPNEQFF. The chain carries TRBV27 and TRBJ2-1; D remains ambiguous. CDR1 is MNHEY and CDR2 is SMNVEV in the germline V gene (reference sequence). This CDR3 contains 13 residues. V lost 3 bases and J 6 bases, leaving 9 bases between the germline ends.

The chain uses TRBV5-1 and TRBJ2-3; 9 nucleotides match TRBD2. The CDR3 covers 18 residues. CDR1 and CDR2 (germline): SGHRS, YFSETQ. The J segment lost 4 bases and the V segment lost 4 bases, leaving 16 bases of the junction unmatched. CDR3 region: CASSPKFASGIGSDTQYF. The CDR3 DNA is TGCGCCAGCAGCCCAAAGTTTGCTAGCGGGATTGGGTCAGATACGCAGTATTTT.

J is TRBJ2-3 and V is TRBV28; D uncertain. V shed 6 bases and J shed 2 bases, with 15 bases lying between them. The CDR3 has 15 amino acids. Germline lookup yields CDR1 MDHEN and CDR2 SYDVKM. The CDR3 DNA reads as TGTGCCAGCAGGGCCCAAAAACTTGTCACAGATACGCAGTATTTT. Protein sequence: CASRAQKLVTDTQYF. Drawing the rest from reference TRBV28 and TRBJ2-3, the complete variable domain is DVKVTQSSRYLVKRTGEKVFLECVQDMDHENMFWYRQDPGLGLRLIYFSYDVKMKEKGDIPEGYSVSREKKERFSLILESASTNQTSMYLCASRAQKLVTDTQYFGPGTRLTVL.

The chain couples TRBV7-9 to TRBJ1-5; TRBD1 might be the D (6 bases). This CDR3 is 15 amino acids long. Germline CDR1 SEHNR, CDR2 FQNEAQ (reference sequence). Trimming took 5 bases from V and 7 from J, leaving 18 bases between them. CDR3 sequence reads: CASSPWQGTGQPQHF. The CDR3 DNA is TGTGCCAGCAGCCCTTGGCAGGGGACGGGACAGCCCCAGCATTTT.

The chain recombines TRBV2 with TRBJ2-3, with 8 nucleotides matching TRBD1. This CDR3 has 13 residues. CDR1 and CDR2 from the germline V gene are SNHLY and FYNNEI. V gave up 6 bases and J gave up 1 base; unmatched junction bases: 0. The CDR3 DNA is TGTGCCAGCAGGGACAGGGGCACAGATACGCAGTATTTT. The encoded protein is CASRDRGTDTQYF.

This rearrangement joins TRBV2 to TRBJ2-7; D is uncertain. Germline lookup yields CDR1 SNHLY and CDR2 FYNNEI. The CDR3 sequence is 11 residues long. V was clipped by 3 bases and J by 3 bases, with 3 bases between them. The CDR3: CASSDIYEQYF. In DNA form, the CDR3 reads TGTGCCAGCAGTGACATCTACGAGCAGTACTTC. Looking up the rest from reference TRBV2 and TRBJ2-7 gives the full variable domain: EPEVTQTPSHQVTQMGQEVILRCVPISNHLYFYWYRQILGQKVEFLVSFYNNEISEKSEIFDDQFSVERPDGSNFTLKIRSTKLEDSAMYFCASSDIYEQYFGPGTRLTVT.

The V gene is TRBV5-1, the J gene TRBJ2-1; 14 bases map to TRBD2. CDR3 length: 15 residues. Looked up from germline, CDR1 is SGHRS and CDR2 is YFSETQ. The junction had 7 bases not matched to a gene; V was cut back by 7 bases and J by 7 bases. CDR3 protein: CASYLGLAGENEQFF. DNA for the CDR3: TGCGCCAGCTACCTGGGACTAGCGGGAGAGAATGAGCAGTTCTTC.

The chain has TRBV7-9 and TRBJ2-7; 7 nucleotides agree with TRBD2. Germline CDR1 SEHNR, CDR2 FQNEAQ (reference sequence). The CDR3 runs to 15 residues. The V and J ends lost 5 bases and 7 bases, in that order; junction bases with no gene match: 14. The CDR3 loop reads CASSPAGVAGREQYF. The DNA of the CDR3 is TGTGCCAGCAGCCCGGCGGGGGTGGCCGGGCGGGAGCAGTACTTC.

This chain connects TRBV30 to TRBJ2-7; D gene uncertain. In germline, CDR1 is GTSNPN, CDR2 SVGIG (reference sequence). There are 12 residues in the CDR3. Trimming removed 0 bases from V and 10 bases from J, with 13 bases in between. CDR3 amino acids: CAWSVSLQVQYF. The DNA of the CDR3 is TGTGCCTGGAGTGTATCCCTGCAGGTTCAGTACTTC. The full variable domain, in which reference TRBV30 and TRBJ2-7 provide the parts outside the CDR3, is SQTIHQWPATLVQPVGSPLSLECTVEGTSNPNLYWYRQAAGRGLQLLFYSVGIGQISSEVPQNLSASRPQDRQFILSSKKLLLSDSGFYLCAWSVSLQVQYFGPGTRLTVT.

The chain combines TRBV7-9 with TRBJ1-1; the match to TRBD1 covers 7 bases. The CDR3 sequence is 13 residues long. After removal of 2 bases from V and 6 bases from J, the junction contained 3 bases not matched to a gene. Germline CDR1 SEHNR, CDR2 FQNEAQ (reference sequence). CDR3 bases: TGTGCCAGCAGCTTAAGGGACAGTTCTGAAGCTTTCTTT. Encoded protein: CASSLRDSSEAFF.

Written as DNA, the CDR3 is TGTGCCAGCAGCGTAGTGACAGGGGCTGGGGGGAACACTGAAGCTTTCTTT. Amino acid sequence: CASSVVTGAGGNTEAFF. The rearrangement joins TRBV9 to TRBJ1-1; 8 bases are a match to TRBD1. Germline V CDR1 and CDR2: SGDLS, YYNGEE. The trim removed 0 bases at V and 1 base at J, leaving 8 bases unmatched. The CDR3 loop spans 17 amino acids.

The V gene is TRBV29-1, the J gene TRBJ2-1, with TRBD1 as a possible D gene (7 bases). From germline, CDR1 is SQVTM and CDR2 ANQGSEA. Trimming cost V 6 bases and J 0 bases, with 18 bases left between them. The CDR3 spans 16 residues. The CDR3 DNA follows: TGCAGCGTGAAAACGGAGGGGGCGATCTCCTACAATGAGCAGTTCTTC. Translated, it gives CSVKTEGAISYNEQFF.

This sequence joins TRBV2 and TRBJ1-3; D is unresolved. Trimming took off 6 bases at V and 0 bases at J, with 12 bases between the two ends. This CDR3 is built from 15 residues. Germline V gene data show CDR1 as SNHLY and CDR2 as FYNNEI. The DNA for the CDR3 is TGTGCCAGCAGCCTCGGACCGATCTCTGGAAACACCATATATTTT. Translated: CASSLGPISGNTIYF. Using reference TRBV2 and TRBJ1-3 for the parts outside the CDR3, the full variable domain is EPEVTQTPSHQVTQMGQEVILRCVPISNHLYFYWYRQILGQKVEFLVSFYNNEISEKSEIFDDQFSVERPDGSNFTLKIRSTKLEDSAMYFCASSLGPISGNTIYFGEGSWLTVV.

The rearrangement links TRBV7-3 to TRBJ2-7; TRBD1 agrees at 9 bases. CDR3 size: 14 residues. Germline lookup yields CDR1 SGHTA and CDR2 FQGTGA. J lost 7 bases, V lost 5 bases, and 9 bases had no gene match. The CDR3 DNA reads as TGTGCCAGCAGCCGGGGACAGGGTGTGAGGGAGCAGTACTTC. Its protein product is CASSRGQGVREQYF.

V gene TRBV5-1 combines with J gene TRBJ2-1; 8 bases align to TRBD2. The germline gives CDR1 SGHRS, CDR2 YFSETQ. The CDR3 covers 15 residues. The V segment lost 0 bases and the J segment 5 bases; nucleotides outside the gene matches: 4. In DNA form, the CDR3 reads TGCGCCAGCAGCTTGGAGGGACTAGGGAACAATGAGCAGTTCTTC. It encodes CASSLEGLGNNEQFF.

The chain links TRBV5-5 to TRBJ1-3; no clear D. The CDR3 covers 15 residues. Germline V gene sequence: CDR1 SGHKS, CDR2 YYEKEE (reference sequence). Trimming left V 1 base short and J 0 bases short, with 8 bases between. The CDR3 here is CASSLPDNSGNTIYF. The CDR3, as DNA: TGTGCCAGCAGCTTGCCGGATAACTCTGGAAACACCATATATTTT.

DNA of the CDR3: TGTGCCAGCAGACTAAGTGGACAGGGGGCTTCTGAAGCTTTCTTT. It specifies CASRLSGQGASEAFF. The chain couples TRBV28 to TRBJ1-1; 11 nucleotides line up with TRBD1. Germline V lookup: CDR1 MDHEN, CDR2 SYDVKM. With V trimmed by 6 bases and J by 6 bases, 9 bases remained unmatched. CDR3 length: 15 residues.

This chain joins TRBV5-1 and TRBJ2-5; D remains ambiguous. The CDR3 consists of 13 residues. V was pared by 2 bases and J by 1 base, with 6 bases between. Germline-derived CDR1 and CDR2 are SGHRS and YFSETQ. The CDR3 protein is CASSFRTQETQYF. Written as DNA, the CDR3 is TGCGCCAGCAGCTTTAGAACCCAAGAGACCCAGTACTTC.

The CDR3 loop is CATSPRDNPVAFF. CDR3 bases: TGTGCCACCAGCCCCAGGGACAACCCTGTAGCTTTCTTT. The chain employs TRBV15 and TRBJ1-1, with D perhaps matching TRBD1 (6 bases). The CDR3 length is 13 residues. Germline assignment: CDR1 LNHNV and CDR2 YYDKDF (reference sequence). Trimming took 5 bases from V and 10 from J, leaving 17 bases between them.